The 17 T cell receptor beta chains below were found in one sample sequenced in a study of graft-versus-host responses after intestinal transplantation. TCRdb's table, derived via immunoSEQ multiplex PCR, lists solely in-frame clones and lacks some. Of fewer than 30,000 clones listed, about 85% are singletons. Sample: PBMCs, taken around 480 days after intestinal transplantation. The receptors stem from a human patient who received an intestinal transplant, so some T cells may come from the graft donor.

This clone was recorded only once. CDR3 loop: CASSIRGADTQYF. CDR3 DNA: TGTGCCAGTAGTATTCGGGGGGCAGATACGCAGTATTTT. This chain connects TRBV19 to TRBJ2-3; 7 bases align to TRBD2. CDR1 is LNHDA and CDR2 is SQIVND in the germline V gene (reference sequence). V was clipped by 3 bases and J by 4 bases; unmatched bases: 1. This CDR3 spans 13 amino acids. Drawing the rest from reference TRBV19 and TRBJ2-3, the complete variable domain is DGGITQSPKYLFRKEGQNVTLSCEQNLNHDAMYWYRQDPGQGLRLIYYSQIVNDFQKGDIAEGYSVSREKKESFPLTVTSAQKNPTAFYLCASSIRGADTQYFGPGTRLTVL.

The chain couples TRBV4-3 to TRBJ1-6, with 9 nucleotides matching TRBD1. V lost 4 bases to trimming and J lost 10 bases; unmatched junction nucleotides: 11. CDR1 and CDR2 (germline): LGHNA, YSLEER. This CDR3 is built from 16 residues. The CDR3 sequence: CASSRMPGQGDSPLHF. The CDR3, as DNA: TGCGCCAGCAGCCGCATGCCGGGACAGGGAGACTCACCCCTCCACTTT.

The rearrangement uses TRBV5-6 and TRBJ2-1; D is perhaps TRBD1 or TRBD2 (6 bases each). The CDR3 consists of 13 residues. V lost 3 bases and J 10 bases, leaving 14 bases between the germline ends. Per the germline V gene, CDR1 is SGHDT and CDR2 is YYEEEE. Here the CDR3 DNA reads TGTGCCAGCAGCTCGACGGGGGCGGACGAGCAGTTCTTC. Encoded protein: CASSSTGADEQFF.

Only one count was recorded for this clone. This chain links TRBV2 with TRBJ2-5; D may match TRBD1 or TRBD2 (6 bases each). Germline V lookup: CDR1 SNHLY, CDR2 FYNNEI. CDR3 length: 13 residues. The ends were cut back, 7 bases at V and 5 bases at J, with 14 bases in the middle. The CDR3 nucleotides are TGTGCCAGCAAATCCGGGGGCGGGGAGACCCAGTACTTC. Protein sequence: CASKSGGGETQYF.

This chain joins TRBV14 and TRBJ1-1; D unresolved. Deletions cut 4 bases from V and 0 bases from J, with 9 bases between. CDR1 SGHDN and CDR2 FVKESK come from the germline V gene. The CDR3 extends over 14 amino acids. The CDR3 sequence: CASSLDIMNTEAFF. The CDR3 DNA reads TGTGCCAGCAGCCTCGACATCATGAACACTGAAGCTTTCTTT. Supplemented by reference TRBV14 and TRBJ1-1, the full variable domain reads EAGVTQFPSHSVIEKGQTVTLRCDPISGHDNLYWYRRVMGKEIKFLLHFVKESKQDESGMPNNRFLAERTGGTYSTLKVQPAELEDSGVYFCASSLDIMNTEAFFGQGTRLTVV.

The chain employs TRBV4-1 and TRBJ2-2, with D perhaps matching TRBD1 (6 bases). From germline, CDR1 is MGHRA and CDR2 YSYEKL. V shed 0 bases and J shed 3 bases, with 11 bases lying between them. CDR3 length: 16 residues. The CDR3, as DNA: TGCGCCAGCAGCCAAGAGAAGACAGGAGACACCGGGGAGCTGTTTTTT. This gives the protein CASSQEKTGDTGELFF.

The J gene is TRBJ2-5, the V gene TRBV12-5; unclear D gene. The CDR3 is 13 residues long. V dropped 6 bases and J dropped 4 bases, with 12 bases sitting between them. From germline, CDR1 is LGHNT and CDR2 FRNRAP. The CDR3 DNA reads TGTGCTAGTGGGCGTCCGGGTGGAGAGACCCAGTACTTC. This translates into CASGRPGGETQYF.

CDR3 sequence: CASSLEPSYEQYF. CDR3 DNA: TGTGCCAGCAGTTTGGAGCCCTCCTACGAGCAGTACTTC. The genes are TRBV27 and TRBJ2-7, with unresolved D. The V end was cut by 3 bases, the J end by 0 bases, with 6 bases between. Germline V gene sequence: CDR1 MNHEY, CDR2 SMNVEV (reference sequence). This CDR3 region has 13 residues.

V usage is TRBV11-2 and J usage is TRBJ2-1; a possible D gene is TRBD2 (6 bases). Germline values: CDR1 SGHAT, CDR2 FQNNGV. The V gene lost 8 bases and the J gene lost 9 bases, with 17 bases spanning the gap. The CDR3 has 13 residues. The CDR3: CASSPIGSTEQFF. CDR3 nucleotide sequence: TGTGCCAGCTCACCGATCGGGAGTACTGAGCAGTTCTTC.

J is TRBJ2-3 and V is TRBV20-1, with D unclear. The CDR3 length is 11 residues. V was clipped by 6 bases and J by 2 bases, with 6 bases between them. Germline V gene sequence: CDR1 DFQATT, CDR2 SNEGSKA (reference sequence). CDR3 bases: TGCAGTGCGACGGACACAGATACGCAGTATTTT. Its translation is CSATDTDTQYF.

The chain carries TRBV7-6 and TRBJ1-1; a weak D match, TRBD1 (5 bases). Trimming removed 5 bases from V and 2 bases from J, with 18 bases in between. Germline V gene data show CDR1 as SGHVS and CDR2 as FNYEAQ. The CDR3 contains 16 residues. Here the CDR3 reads CASSRDLDPGNTEAFF. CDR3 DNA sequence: TGTGCCAGCAGCCGGGACCTGGATCCTGGCAACACTGAAGCTTTCTTT.

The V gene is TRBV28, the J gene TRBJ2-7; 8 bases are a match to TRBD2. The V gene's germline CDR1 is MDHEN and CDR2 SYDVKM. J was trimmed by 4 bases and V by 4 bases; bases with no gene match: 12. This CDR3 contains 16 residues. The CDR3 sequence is CASSWKSGRVSYEQYF. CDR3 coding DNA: TGTGCCAGCAGTTGGAAGAGCGGGAGAGTGTCTTACGAGCAGTACTTC.

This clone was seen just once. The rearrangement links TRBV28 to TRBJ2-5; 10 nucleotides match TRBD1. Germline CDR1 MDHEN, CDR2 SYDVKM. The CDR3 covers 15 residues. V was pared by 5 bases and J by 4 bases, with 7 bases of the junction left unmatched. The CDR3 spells CASSHGTGDAETQYF. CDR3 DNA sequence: TGTGCCAGCAGTCATGGGACAGGGGACGCAGAGACCCAGTACTTC.

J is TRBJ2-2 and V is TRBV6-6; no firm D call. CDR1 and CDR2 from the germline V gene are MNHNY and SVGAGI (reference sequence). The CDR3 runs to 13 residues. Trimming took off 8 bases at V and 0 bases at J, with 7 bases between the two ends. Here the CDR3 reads CASRHSNTGELFF. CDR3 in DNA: TGTGCCAGCCGGCATTCGAACACCGGGGAGCTGTTTTTT.

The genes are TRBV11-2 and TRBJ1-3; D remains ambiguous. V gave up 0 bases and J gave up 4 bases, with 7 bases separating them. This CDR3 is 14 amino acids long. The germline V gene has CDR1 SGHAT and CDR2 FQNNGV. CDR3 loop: CASSLDSWGNTIYF. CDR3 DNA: TGTGCCAGCAGCTTAGACAGCTGGGGAAACACCATATATTTT.

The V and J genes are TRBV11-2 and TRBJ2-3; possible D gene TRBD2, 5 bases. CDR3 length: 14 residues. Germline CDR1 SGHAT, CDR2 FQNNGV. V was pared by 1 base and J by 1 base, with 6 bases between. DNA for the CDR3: TGTGCCAGCAGCTTAGGTAGCGGCACAGATACGCAGTATTTT. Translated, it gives CASSLGSGTDTQYF.

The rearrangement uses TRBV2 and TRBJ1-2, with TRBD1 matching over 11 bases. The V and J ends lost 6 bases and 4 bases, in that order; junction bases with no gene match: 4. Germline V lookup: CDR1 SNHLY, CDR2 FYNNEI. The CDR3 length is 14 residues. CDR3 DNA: TGTGCCAGCAGAGGGACAGGGGGTCTCTATGGCTACACCTTC. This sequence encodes CASRGTGGLYGYTF.